This TCR beta chain was retrieved from a study of blood T cell repertoires in COVID-19 (dated by TCRdb to about 2020). Concerning the study at large: Samples from collaborators originated in the United States, Italy and Spain and spanned both the acute and convalescent phases of COVID-19. Subjects who had been exposed to COVID-19, were actively infected with it, or had recovered from it provided the deeply sampled blood TCRbeta repertoires that made up the dataset. Nearly every sample came with metadata listing a de-identified subject ID, COVID-19 status, age in years and sex. The samples were drawn from the first 160 participants of the ongoing ImmuneRACE study and from 1,254 subjects provided by 6 global collaborators. Where HLA class I and class II types were available, the types were taken from metadata supplied by the sample provider, not from assay-based typing. The material from the prospective study consisted of cDNA or gDNA derived from T cells, B-cell-depleted T cells, or PBMCs. A freely available public database, intended as a resource for researchers studying the immune response to SARS-CoV-2, is where the repertoires were released.

The count of this clone is one. Its antigen is unknown. Base qualities are missing; no much larger clone stands one base away. The study at large found these results: How much clinical and demographic metadata was included differed by source and by participant, and the metadata was provided uncurated.

The collaborating institutions used their own protocols to collect whole blood in K2EDTA tubes. For TCRbeta analysis, collaborators shipped samples as frozen whole blood, isolated PBMCs, or DNA extracted from either of those sample types. The immunoSEQ Assay, a bias-controlled multiplex PCR, was used to amplify TCRbeta CDR3 regions from genomic DNA. From the authors' description of their analysis: Nucleated cell counts per sample were estimated from amplification of reference gene primers within the assay. Sequence reads were collapsed and filtered to measure the absolute abundance of every unique TCRbeta CDR3 rearrangement. For each sample, productive Simpson clonality was calculated as the square root of Simpson's diversity index over productive rearrangements. TCRdb obtained this table from immuneACCESS and retained in-frame rearrangements with V and J assigned. These tables miss some clones; where compared with another copy, unresolved V genes account for less than half of the shortfall, and the remainder is unexplained. D and trimming were read from the DNA, whereas the V and J calls and clone size are those reported in that table. This sample lists tens of thousands of clones; about 82% were detected once. The ten biggest clones cover 15% to 20% of the sample.

The CDR3 sequence holds 16 residues, the cysteine and phenylalanine included. Of the read, only the CDR3 DNA is kept; its 48 bases are in frame from base 1. Between the V and J ends, shortened by 1 base and 2 bases respectively, the junction contains 12 bases. The germline V gene (reference sequence) gives CDR1 as LNHDA and CDR2 as SQIVND. The rearranged segments are TRBV19 and TRBJ2-1, with TRBD2 perhaps the D gene, on 6 matching bases. This receptor was identified in a human donor in a cohort sampled during active COVID-19. What was sequenced was peripheral blood. The bases are TGTGCCAGTAGTATAGTGGCGGGGACTCCCTACAATGAGCAGTTCTTC. Its translation is CASSIVAGTPYNEQFF. Beyond the CDR3, the reference TRBV19 and TRBJ2-1 genes provide the residues; the full variable domain reads: DGGITQSPKYLFRKEGQNVTLSCEQNLNHDAMYWYRQDPGQGLRLIYYSQIVNDFQKGDIAEGYSVSREKKESFPLTVTSAQKNPTAFYLCASSIVAGTPYNEQFFGPGTRLTVL.